The next 27 T cell receptor beta chains were all read from a single sample in a study of regulatory T cells in long-lasting Graves disease (dated by TCRdb to the early 2020s). Library prep was done by multiplex PCR. The instrument given in TCRdb is Illumina HiSeq 4000. CDR3 regions were amplified by Arm-PCR with iRepertoire HTBI primers to construct TCR beta libraries. In TCRdb, the public reads were trimmed at Q25 with fastp and aligned with MiXCR, with productive beta chains retained. When rows share a CDR3 protein, they turn into one entry using the most common DNA and genes. A total of approximately 300,000 distinct CDR3 sequences appear in this sample, more than 15% of them only once. The top ten hold 38% of the sample. According to the study, the label for this sample's time point signals: newly diagnosed GD, antithyroid drugs for less than 3 months. For both TCR sequencing and RNA sequencing, RNA was extracted from PBMCs using TRIzol.

Sequencing used peripheral blood mononuclear cells (PBMCs), obtained at new diagnosis, from a patient treated with antithyroid drugs. The receptors derive from a female donor with Graves disease.

As regards this clonotype: A much larger clone sits a single nucleotide away, making a read error possible. DNA of the CDR3: TGTGCCATCAGCCAAGGTGGGGTATCCTACGAGCAGTACTTC. Amino acids: CAISQGGVSYEQYF. V usage is TRBV3-1 and J usage is TRBJ2-7; D is undetermined. This CDR3 contains 14 residues. In germline, CDR1 is LGHDT, CDR2 YNNKEL (reference sequence).

This clonotype was picked up a small number of times. A read error is possible here, since a much larger clone lies one base away. No conserved phenylalanine or tryptophan ends this CDR3, so it is likely a read error. The V and J genes are TRBV20-1 and TRBJ2-3; 8 bases agree with TRBD2. After removal of 1 base from V and 6 bases from J, the junction contained 15 bases not matched to a gene. This CDR3 has 17 amino acids. Germline V gene lookup returns CDR1 DFQATT and CDR2 SNEGSKA (reference sequence). CDR3 in DNA: TGCAGTGCTAGAGTTAACTTTGGGACTAGGGGTTGGGATACGCAGTATTTA. Translated: CSARVNFGTRGWDTQYL.

This clonotype was recorded at least ten times. The rearrangement joins TRBV28 to TRBJ1-1; D remains ambiguous. The CDR3 spans 13 residues. The germline V gene encodes CDR1 MDHEN and CDR2 SYDVKM. V was pared by 3 bases and J by 3 bases, with 8 bases between. CDR3 DNA: TGTGCCAGCAGTTTTACGGGTGACACTGAAGCTTTCTTT. Protein product: CASSFTGDTEAFF.

This clonotype has a handful of counts. J is TRBJ2-7 and V is TRBV5-1; perhaps TRBD2 as D (6 bases). V lost 5 bases and J 2 bases, leaving 14 bases between the germline ends. This CDR3 comprises 14 residues. CDR1 SGHRS and CDR2 YFSETQ come from the germline V gene. The CDR3 DNA reads TGCGCCAGCAGGACCGGGACTGCTGCCTACGAGCAGTACTTC. Its translation is CASRTGTAAYEQYF.

This clonotype was seen at least ten times. V and J are TRBV7-2 and TRBJ2-7, with TRBD1 matching over 7 bases. The length of the CDR3 is 13 residues. Trimming took 5 bases from V and 3 from J; bases not matched to a gene: 4. CDR1 and CDR2 (germline): SGHTA, FQGNSA. CDR3 amino acids: CASSAGQDYEQYF. CDR3 sequence (DNA): TGTGCCAGCAGCGCCGGACAGGACTACGAGCAGTACTTC.

In its sample, this clonotype was seen a few times. The V and J genes are TRBV6-4 and TRBJ2-1, with D possibly being TRBD1 (5 bases). CDR3 length equals 14 residues. V dropped 4 bases and J dropped 7 bases, with 14 bases sitting between them. Germline CDR1 MRHNA, CDR2 SNTAGT. In DNA form, the CDR3 reads TGTGCCAGCAGTGTTCGGGCAGGGCTGAATGAGCAGTTCTTC. Its protein is CASSVRAGLNEQFF.

The chain is built from TRBV12-3 or TRBV12-4 and TRBJ1-4; a weak D match, TRBD1 (6 bases). The CDR3 loop spans 16 amino acids. Trimming shortened V by 8 bases and J by 0 bases, and 16 bases separated the two germline ends. Written as DNA, the CDR3 is TGTGCCAGCGGGAGGGGCGCAGGGGCAACTAATGAAAAACTGTTTTTT. The encoded protein is CASGRGAGATNEKLFF.

This clonotype was recorded at least ten times. The J gene is TRBJ2-5, the V gene TRBV6-1; D not certain. V lost 3 bases, J lost 7 bases, and 12 bases lay in between. The CDR3 sequence is 13 residues long. The germline gives CDR1 MNHNS, CDR2 SASEGT. The CDR3 here is CASSDSLRGTQYF. The CDR3 DNA is TGTGCCAGCAGTGACAGCCTAAGAGGGACCCAGTACTTC.

This clonotype was detected many times. V gene TRBV7-8 combines with J gene TRBJ2-7; maybe TRBD2 (8 bases). The DNA end is a closer match to TRBJ2-1, so the J assignment may be wrong. Looked up from germline, CDR1 is SGHVS and CDR2 is FQNEAQ. The CDR3 is made up of 15 amino acids. The CDR3 loop is CASSLIAGQGGEQFF. Here the CDR3 DNA reads TGTGCCAGCAGTCTTATAGCGGGGCAGGGGGGTGAGCAGTTCTTC.

J is TRBJ2-1 and V is TRBV6-4; TRBD2 matches 7 bases. This CDR3 has 12 residues. CDR1 MRHNA and CDR2 SNTAGT come from the germline V gene. V lost 10 bases to trimming and J lost 6 bases; unmatched junction nucleotides: 6. This CDR3 is CATPTSSNEQFF. In DNA, the CDR3 is TGTGCCACTCCGACTAGCTCCAATGAGCAGTTCTTC.

This clonotype was observed a handful of times. The rearrangement uses TRBV4-2 and TRBJ2-7; D remains ambiguous. The V gene's germline CDR1 is LGHNA and CDR2 YNFKEQ. V shed 1 base and J shed 6 bases, with 10 bases lying between them. The CDR3 consists of 13 residues. As DNA, the CDR3 is TGTGCCAGCAGCCAAGTGCCTGGGCTCGAGCAGTACTTC. Translation gives CASSQVPGLEQYF.

There are a few counts of this clonotype. V is TRBV4-2 and J is TRBJ1-5; D is undetermined. Germline loops: CDR1 LGHNA, CDR2 YNFKEQ. This CDR3 has 13 residues. The germline V and J ends were trimmed by 0 bases and 4 bases, with 4 bases remaining between them. The CDR3 DNA reads as TGTGCCAGCAGCCAAGAGGAGAATCAGCCCCAGCATTTT. Protein: CASSQEENQPQHF.

In its sample, this clonotype was seen many times. A read error is possible here, since a much larger clone lies one base away. The chain joins TRBV30 to TRBJ2-3; TRBD2 aligns across 7 bases. This CDR3 region has 17 residues. With 0 bases clipped from V and 3 bases from J, the junction kept 12 bases outside the gene matches. CDR1 and CDR2 (germline): GTSNPN, SVGIG (reference sequence). CDR3 sequence reads: CAWSVLLARVRTDTQYF. As DNA, the CDR3 is TGTGCCTGGAGTGTACTACTAGCGAGAGTAAGAACAGATACGCAGTATTTT.

Points on this clonotype: With only one base between it and a far larger clone, this is likely a read error. J is TRBJ2-1 and V is TRBV10-3; D uncertain. CDR3 size: 16 residues. From germline, CDR1 is ENHRY and CDR2 SYGVKD. V was cut by 0 bases and J by 10 bases, with 19 bases left in between. The CDR3 DNA follows: TGTGCCATCAGTGAGTCTGGGCCGAGGAGCTCCTACGAGCAGTTCTTC. Translated: CAISESGPRSSYEQFF.

This clonotype came up a few times. A much larger clone differs from this one at a single base, so this may be a read error. The J gene is TRBJ2-7, the V gene TRBV9; 9 bases map to TRBD1. The CDR3 has 14 amino acids. Looked up from germline, CDR1 is SGDLS and CDR2 is YYNGEE. V lost 0 bases and J lost 2; bases outside the gene matches: 0. The CDR3 reads CASSVGTGAYEQYF. The CDR3, as DNA: TGTGCCAGCAGCGTAGGGACAGGGGCCTACGAGCAGTACTTC.

With respect to this clonotype: A much larger clone differs from this one at a single base, so this may be a read error. The chain links TRBV6-1 to TRBJ2-5; D possibly corresponds to TRBD1 (6 bases). The CDR3 length is 12 residues. Germline V gene lookup returns CDR1 MNHNS and CDR2 SASEGT. The CDR3 sequence is CASSQWTETQCF. CDR3 bases: TGTGCCAGCAGTCAATGGACAGAGACCCAGTGCTTC.

This clonotype appeared many times. V and J are TRBV5-1 and TRBJ2-7; no clear D gene. CDR1 and CDR2 (germline): SGHRS, YFSETQ. Trimming took off 0 bases at V and 4 bases at J, with 17 bases between the two ends. The CDR3 sequence is 16 residues long. CDR3 in DNA: TGCGCCAGCAGCTTGGGGTTTCCGGATTTGAAATACGAGCAGTACTTC. Protein sequence: CASSLGFPDLKYEQYF.

This clonotype was seen many times. J is TRBJ2-1 and V is TRBV9; no clear D. Trimming cost V 3 bases and J 6 bases, with 10 bases left between them. This CDR3 has 13 amino acids. Germline V lookup: CDR1 SGDLS, CDR2 YYNGEE. This chain's CDR3 is CASSARAGNEQFF. The CDR3 DNA reads TGTGCCAGCAGCGCGAGAGCCGGCAATGAGCAGTTCTTC.

This clonotype was recorded at least ten times. V gene TRBV7-9 combines with J gene TRBJ1-6; D unclear. This CDR3 has 16 amino acids. CDR1 SEHNR and CDR2 FQNEAQ come from the germline V gene (reference sequence). Trimming pared 2 bases from V and 7 bases from J, leaving 15 bases between. The CDR3 is CASSLQMGLGNSPLHF. The CDR3 DNA follows: TGTGCCAGCAGCTTACAGATGGGGTTGGGGAATTCACCCCTCCACTTT.

This clonotype was seen many times. The V and J genes are TRBV20-1 and TRBJ2-1, with D unclear. The germline gives CDR1 DFQATT, CDR2 SNEGSKA (reference sequence). The CDR3 totals 17 residues. V lost 4 bases, J lost 6 bases, and 25 bases lay in between. The CDR3 DNA follows: TGCAGTGCTACGAGTCCTAGAGCTACTCTTCCTGGCAATGAGCAGTTCTTC. This translates into CSATSPRATLPGNEQFF.

This clonotype has at least ten counts. The J gene is TRBJ2-3, the V gene TRBV12-3 or TRBV12-4; 9 nucleotides line up with TRBD1. The CDR3 length is 15 residues. V trimming: 3 bases; J trimming: 10 bases; junction bases outside the gene matches: 11. The CDR3 here is CASSFTGTGPAPQYF. The CDR3 DNA reads TGTGCCAGCAGTTTTACCGGGACAGGGCCTGCTCCGCAGTATTTT.

This clonotype occurred many times. Here the CDR3 DNA reads TGTGCCAGCAGGAAGACAGGGGGAGCTTTCTTT. It encodes CASRKTGGAFF. The chain employs TRBV12-3 or TRBV12-4 and TRBJ1-1, with 9 bases fitting TRBD1. The CDR3 has 11 amino acids. Germline trimming cut 6 bases from V and 10 bases from J; bases unmatched to any gene: 3.

This clonotype has a count of ten or more. This CDR3 is CASSSPSEGGEQYF. The CDR3 DNA is TGTGCCAGCAGTTCCCCCTCAGAGGGCGGCGAGCAGTACTTC. The chain is built from TRBV27 and TRBJ2-7; tentatively, D is TRBD2 (5 bases). V was clipped by 4 bases and J by 6 bases, with 16 bases between them. The CDR3 covers 14 residues. CDR1 MNHEY and CDR2 SMNVEV come from the germline V gene (reference sequence).

On this clonotype: This may arise from a read error, as a much more abundant clone is one base away. This chain links TRBV12-3 or TRBV12-4 with TRBJ2-1; 9 bases match TRBD1. CDR3 length: 16 residues. After removal of 3 bases from V and 10 bases from J, the junction contained 13 bases not matched to a gene. CDR3 residues: CASSFTLTGGPYEQFF. As DNA, the CDR3 is TGTGCCAGCAGTTTCACCCTTACAGGGGGCCCCTACGAGCAGTTCTTC.

To note about this clonotype: It is likely a read error: a sequence one base away is far more abundant. The V and J genes are TRBV12-3 or TRBV12-4 and TRBJ2-3; 10 nucleotides match TRBD1. The J call is in doubt because the DNA end fits TRBJ1-1 better. The CDR3 has 14 residues. The CDR3: CASSFDRGRTGAFF. The CDR3 nucleotides are TGTGCCAGCAGTTTCGACAGGGGGCGGACTGGAGCTTTCTTT.

This clonotype was seen at least ten times. The rearrangement uses TRBV5-1 and TRBJ2-1, with TRBD2 identical over 9 bases. Germline V gene sequence: CDR1 SGHRS, CDR2 YFSETQ. V lost 5 bases to trimming and J lost 5 bases; unmatched junction nucleotides: 5. The CDR3 consists of 14 residues. The DNA for the CDR3 is TGCGCCAGCAGACGCCTAGCGGGGAACAATGAGCAGTTCTTC. Protein: CASRRLAGNNEQFF.

With regard to this clonotype: This clone may be a read error of a much larger clone one base away. The rearrangement links TRBV5-1 to TRBJ1-4; perhaps TRBD1 as D (5 bases). Germline loops: CDR1 SGHRS, CDR2 YFSETQ. The ends were cut back, 0 bases at V and 8 bases at J, with 14 bases in the middle. CDR3 length equals 15 residues. CDR3 coding DNA: TGCGCCAGCAGCTTGGGGGCCAGGGCGCAGGAAAAACTGTTTTTT. The encoded protein is CASSLGARAQEKLFF.